A single sample gave rise to the 19 T cell receptor beta chains below, sequenced in a study of cytomegalovirus exposure and HLA in healthy donors. It was with 60 Vbeta and 13 Jbeta primers that the PCR ran. Method: immunoSEQ multiplex PCR; TCRdb's copy keeps in-frame clones and lacks some. The sample carries 120,000 or so clones, around 72% recorded once. Sequenced material: PBMCs. The source of these receptors is a woman in her 50s in good health and CMV-seropositive.

The rearrangement links TRBV4-3 to TRBJ2-5; 9 nucleotides agree with TRBD1. Trimming took 0 bases from V and 4 from J; bases not matched to a gene: 6. This CDR3 contains 16 residues. The germline gives CDR1 LGHNA, CDR2 YSLEER. In DNA, the CDR3 is TGCGCCAGCAGCCAAGATCGGACAGGGGTCCGAGAGACCCAGTACTTC. Amino acids: CASSQDRTGVRETQYF.

The chain links TRBV7-8 to TRBJ1-1; 8 positions agree with TRBD1. V lost 5 bases, J lost 0 bases, and 8 bases stayed unmatched. From germline, CDR1 is SGHVS and CDR2 FQNEAQ. The CDR3 has 16 residues. The CDR3 reads CASSVRTGFMNTEAFF. CDR3 coding DNA: TGTGCCAGCAGCGTAAGGACAGGGTTTATGAACACTGAAGCTTTCTTT.

The CDR3 coding sequence is TGTGCCAGTAGTGGCTACAGGGGGAGGAACACCGGGGAGCTGTTTTTT. This codes for CASSGYRGRNTGELFF. The chain carries TRBV19 and TRBJ2-2; 8 bases are shared with TRBD1. Germline CDR1 LNHDA, CDR2 SQIVND (reference sequence). The CDR3 consists of 16 residues. With 5 bases clipped from V and 1 base from J, the junction kept 6 bases outside the gene matches.

V and J are TRBV11-2 and TRBJ2-7; 15 bases fit TRBD2. Germline CDR1 SGHAT, CDR2 FQNNGV. This CDR3 comprises 15 residues. V trimming: 5 bases; J trimming: 7 bases; junction bases outside the gene matches: 6. The CDR3 nucleotides read TGTGCCAGCAGCCTAGGGACTAGCGGGAGGTCGGAGCAGTACTTC. Amino acid sequence: CASSLGTSGRSEQYF.

The V call is TRBV6-6, the J call TRBJ2-2; a weak D match, TRBD2 (6 bases). Trimming left V 7 bases short and J 1 base short, with 16 bases between. Germline assignment: CDR1 MNHNY and CDR2 SVGAGI (reference sequence). This CDR3 comprises 16 residues. In DNA, the CDR3 is TGTGCCAGCACTCCGGGACGGGGGAAGAACACCGGGGAGCTGTTTTTT. It encodes CASTPGRGKNTGELFF.

The genes are TRBV12-1 and TRBJ2-5; the tabulated D call, TRBD2, remains unverified against the DNA. TRBV12-1 corresponds to a pseudogene. The CDR3 has 15 residues. Here the CDR3 DNA reads TGTGCCAGCACTCTGTCGCGGGAGGGGGAGGAGACCCAGTACTTC. Its protein product is CASTLSREGEETQYF.

The chain has TRBV27 and TRBJ1-2; tentative D call: TRBD1 (5 bases). The CDR3 is made up of 15 amino acids. The ends were cut back, 2 bases at V and 7 bases at J, with 17 bases in the middle. Looked up from germline, CDR1 is MNHEY and CDR2 is SMNVEV (reference sequence). The CDR3 DNA reads TGTGCCAGCAGTTTAGGGCAGGGTCATCGGAGTGGCTACACCTTC. It specifies CASSLGQGHRSGYTF.

A word on this clone: One end of the junction fails to match germline, which may point to a read error. This chain joins TRBV7-7 and TRBJ1-1; a weak D match, TRBD1 (5 bases). Germline lookup yields CDR1 SSHAT and CDR2 FNYEAQ (reference sequence). The CDR3 loop spans 13 amino acids. The CDR3 sequence is CASSYLVQGRAFF. CDR3 in DNA: TGTGCTAGCAGCTACCTCGTTCAGGGAAGAGCTTTCTTT.

This clone has more than one count but fewer than ten. The chain employs TRBV5-6 and TRBJ1-2; 10 bases are shared with TRBD1. Germline-derived CDR1 and CDR2 are SGHDT and YYEEEE. The CDR3 is made up of 16 amino acids. With V trimmed by 4 bases and J by 2 bases, 8 bases remained unmatched. DNA for the CDR3: TGTGCCAGCAGCCACAGTGGGACAGGGGTAAACTATGGCTACACCTTC. Amino acids: CASSHSGTGVNYGYTF.

The chain combines TRBV6-6 with TRBJ1-5, with 8 bases fitting TRBD1. The CDR3 is 15 amino acids. J was trimmed by 6 bases and V by 8 bases; bases with no gene match: 12. From germline, CDR1 is MNHNY and CDR2 SVGAGI (reference sequence). CDR3 nucleotide sequence: TGTGCCAGCCAGAGGACACCAGGGGGCGGTCAGCCCCAGCATTTT. It encodes CASQRTPGGGQPQHF.

The chain combines TRBV4-3 with TRBJ2-2, with 8 bases fitting TRBD2. The CDR3 is 14 amino acids. In germline, CDR1 is LGHNA, CDR2 YSLEER. V shed 3 bases, J shed 5 bases, and the junction held 2 bases outside the gene matches. The CDR3 DNA is TGCGCCAGCAGCCACCGGGGGGGAACCGGGGAGCTGTTTTTT. It codes for CASSHRGGTGELFF.

This clone was detected only a few times. The chain employs TRBV4-3 and TRBJ1-1; D gene uncertain. V lost 4 bases to trimming and J lost 3 bases, with 18 bases between them. Germline V gene sequence: CDR1 LGHNA, CDR2 YSLEER. This CDR3 spans 16 amino acids. This chain's CDR3 is CASSRDAAARDTEAFF. CDR3 nucleotides: TGCGCCAGCAGCCGCGATGCGGCGGCCCGGGACACTGAAGCTTTCTTT.

V is TRBV5-1 and J is TRBJ2-7; D is possibly TRBD1 (6 bases). Germline-derived CDR1 and CDR2 are SGHRS and YFSETQ. The V gene lost 4 bases and the J gene lost 0 bases, with 14 bases spanning the gap. The CDR3 is 15 amino acids. CDR3 nucleotide sequence: TGCGCCAGCAGCCCAGGGGACACCCTCTCCTACGAGCAGTACTTC. Translating gives CASSPGDTLSYEQYF.

The chain carries TRBV25-1 and TRBJ2-7, with no clear D. In germline, CDR1 is MGHDK, CDR2 SYGVNS. The CDR3 contains 12 residues. V lost 4 bases and J 6 bases, leaving 10 bases between the germline ends. The CDR3 bases are TGTGCCAGCAGTGTAGAACCCCTCGAGCAGTACTTC. As protein: CASSVEPLEQYF.

This chain joins TRBV4-2 and TRBJ2-1, with 12 bases matching TRBD2. The V gene end was trimmed by 4 bases and the J gene end by 4 bases; junction bases not matched to a gene: 5. The CDR3 has 16 amino acids. In germline, CDR1 is LGHNA, CDR2 YNFKEQ. This chain's CDR3 is CASSRDLAGGYNEQFF. The DNA of the CDR3 is TGTGCCAGCAGCCGGGATCTAGCGGGAGGGTACAATGAGCAGTTCTTC.

This chain links TRBV5-1 with TRBJ2-7; 9 bases align to TRBD2. This CDR3 has 15 amino acids. Trimming took 0 bases from V and 2 from J; bases not matched to a gene: 3. The germline CDR1 and CDR2 sequences are SGHRS and YFSETQ. The CDR3 here is CASSLGLAETYEQYF. The CDR3 bases are TGCGCCAGCAGCTTGGGACTAGCGGAAACCTACGAGCAGTACTTC.

The chain joins TRBV19 to TRBJ1-3; D is unclear. The germline gives CDR1 LNHDA, CDR2 SQIVND (reference sequence). The V and J ends lost 7 bases and 0 bases respectively, with 16 bases between them. The CDR3 runs 16 residues. The CDR3, as DNA: TGTGCCAGTATGAGAGGCCAGAGGCTCTCTGGAAACACCATATATTTT. Amino acids: CASMRGQRLSGNTIYF.

V usage is TRBV5-1 and J usage is TRBJ2-5; D not resolved. V was cut by 4 bases and J by 1 base, with 14 bases left in between. Per germline, CDR1 SGHRS and CDR2 YFSETQ. CDR3 length: 15 residues. This CDR3 is CASSPEARVQETQYF. The DNA of the CDR3 is TGCGCCAGCAGCCCTGAGGCTAGAGTCCAAGAGACCCAGTACTTC. Drawing the rest from reference TRBV5-1 and TRBJ2-5, the complete variable domain is KAGVTQTPRYLIKTRGQQVTLSCSPISGHRSVSWYQQTPGQGLQFLFEYFSETQRNKGNFPGRFSGRQFSNSRSEMNVSTLELGDSALYLCASSPEARVQETQYFGPGTRLLVL.

A few counts support this clone. The genes are TRBV5-1 and TRBJ2-1; 10 bases are shared with TRBD2. In germline, CDR1 is SGHRS, CDR2 YFSETQ. The CDR3 consists of 16 residues. The ends lost 2 bases at V and 4 bases at J; junction bases unmatched: 6. The CDR3 sequence: CASSFYGTSAYNEQFF. CDR3 nucleotides: TGCGCCAGCAGCTTTTACGGGACTAGCGCGTACAATGAGCAGTTCTTC.